The clone carrying this T cell receptor beta chain was detected a few times. The antigen remains undetermined. The junction differs from germline at one of its ends, possibly a read error. This entry is derived from a study of shared clonotypes between healthy human individuals. Some clones are missing from TCRdb's copy, which holds only in-frame ones; the method was immunoSEQ multiplex PCR. Of some 790,000 clones detected, around 77% appear once; the ten largest clones hold more than 1.5%. Study-level findings and limits: With a handful of donors compared, 4.5% to 6.5% of naive CD4 clonotypes were shared. The low donor count limited represented genetic and exposure-history diversity.

This CDR3 has 15 amino acids. Germline-derived CDR1 and CDR2 are MNHEY and SVGAGI. The chain has TRBV6-5 and TRBJ2-5, with D possibly matching TRBD2 (6 bases). This receptor was taken from a woman aged 25 to 39 in good health. The material sequenced was memory CD4+ T cells sorted from blood. Subset in this sample: CD45RA-negative fraction. As DNA, the CDR3 is TGTGCCAGCAGCTACTCTGGAGGGTTGAGGTGGACCCAGTACTTC. Protein product: CASSYSGGLRWTQYF.